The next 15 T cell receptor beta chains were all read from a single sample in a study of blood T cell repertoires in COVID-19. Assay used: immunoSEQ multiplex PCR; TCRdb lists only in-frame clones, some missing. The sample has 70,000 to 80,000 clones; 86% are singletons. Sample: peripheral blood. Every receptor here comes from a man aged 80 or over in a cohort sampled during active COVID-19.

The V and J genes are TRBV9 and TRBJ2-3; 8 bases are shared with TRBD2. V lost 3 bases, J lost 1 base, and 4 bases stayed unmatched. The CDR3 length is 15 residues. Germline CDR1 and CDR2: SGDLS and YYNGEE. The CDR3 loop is CASSGSGVGTDTQYF. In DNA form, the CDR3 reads TGTGCCAGCAGCGGTAGCGGGGTGGGCACAGATACGCAGTATTTT.

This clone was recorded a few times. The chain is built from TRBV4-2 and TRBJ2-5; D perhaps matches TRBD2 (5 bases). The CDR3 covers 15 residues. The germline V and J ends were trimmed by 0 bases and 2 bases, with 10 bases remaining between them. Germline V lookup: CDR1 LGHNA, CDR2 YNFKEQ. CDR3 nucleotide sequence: TGTGCCAGCAGCCAAGACGTCGGGGTACAAGAGACCCAGTACTTC. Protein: CASSQDVGVQETQYF.

The CDR3 coding sequence is TGTGCCAGCAGTTACGACCGAGACAGGGGGCGCGACACCGGGGAGCTGTTTTTT. Translation: CASSYDRDRGRDTGELFF. The V call is TRBV6-2 or TRBV6-3, the J call TRBJ2-2; 10 bases fit TRBD1. The CDR3 covers 18 residues. V shed 2 bases and J 3 bases; nucleotides not matched to a gene: 9. From germline, CDR1 is MNHEY and CDR2 SVGEGT.

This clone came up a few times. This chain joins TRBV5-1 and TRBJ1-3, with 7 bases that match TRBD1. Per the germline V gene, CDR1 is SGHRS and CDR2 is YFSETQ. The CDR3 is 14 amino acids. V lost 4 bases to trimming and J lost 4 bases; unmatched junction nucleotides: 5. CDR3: CASSRQGLGNTIYF. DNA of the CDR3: TGCGCCAGCAGCCGACAGGGCTTGGGAAACACCATATATTTT.

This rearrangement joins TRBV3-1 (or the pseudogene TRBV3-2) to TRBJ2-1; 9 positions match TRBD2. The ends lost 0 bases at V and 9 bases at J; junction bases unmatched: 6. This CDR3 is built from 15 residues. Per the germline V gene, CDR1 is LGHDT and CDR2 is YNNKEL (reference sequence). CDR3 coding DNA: TGTGCCAGCAGCCAAGATTCCGCGGGAGGGAGTGAGCAGTTCTTC. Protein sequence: CASSQDSAGGSEQFF.

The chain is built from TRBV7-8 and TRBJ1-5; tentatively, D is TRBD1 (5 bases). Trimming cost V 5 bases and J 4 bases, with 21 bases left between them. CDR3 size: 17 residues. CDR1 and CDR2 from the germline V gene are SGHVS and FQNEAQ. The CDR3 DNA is TGTGCCAGCAGCCTCGGGCAGGGTCTGTTGGGGAATCAGCCCCAGCATTTT. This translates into CASSLGQGLLGNQPQHF.

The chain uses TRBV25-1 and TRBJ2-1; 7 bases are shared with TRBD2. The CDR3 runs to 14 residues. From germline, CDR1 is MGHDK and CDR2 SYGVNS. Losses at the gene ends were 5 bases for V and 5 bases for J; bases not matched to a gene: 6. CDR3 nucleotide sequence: TGTGCCAGCAGTAAGACTAGCCCTCACAATGAGCAGTTCTTC. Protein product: CASSKTSPHNEQFF.

The CDR3 coding sequence is TGTGCCAGCAGAACTAGCGGGGGAAATACGCAGTATTTT. Translation: CASRTSGGNTQYF. V gene TRBV2 combines with J gene TRBJ2-3, with 11 bases fitting TRBD2. Per the germline V gene, CDR1 is SNHLY and CDR2 is FYNNEI. This CDR3 is built from 13 residues. The V and J ends lost 6 bases and 7 bases, in that order; junction bases with no gene match: 3.

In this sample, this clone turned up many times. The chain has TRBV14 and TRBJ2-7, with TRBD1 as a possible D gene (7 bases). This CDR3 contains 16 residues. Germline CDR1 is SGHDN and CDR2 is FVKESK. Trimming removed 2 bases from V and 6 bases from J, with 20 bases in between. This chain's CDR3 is CASSQLAGGSGGEQYF. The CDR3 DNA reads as TGTGCCAGCAGCCAATTGGCTGGAGGGTCAGGGGGCGAGCAGTACTTC.

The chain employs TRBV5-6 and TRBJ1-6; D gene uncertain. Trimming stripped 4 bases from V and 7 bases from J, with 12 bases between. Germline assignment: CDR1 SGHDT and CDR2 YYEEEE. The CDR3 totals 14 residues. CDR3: CASSGGIFNSPLHF. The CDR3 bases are TGTGCCAGCAGCGGCGGGATCTTCAATTCACCCCTCCACTTT.

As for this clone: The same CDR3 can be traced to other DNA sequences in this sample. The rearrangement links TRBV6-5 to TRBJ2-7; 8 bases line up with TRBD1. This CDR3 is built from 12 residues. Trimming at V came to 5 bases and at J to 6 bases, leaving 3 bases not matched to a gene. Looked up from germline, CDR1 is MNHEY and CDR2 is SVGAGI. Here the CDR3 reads CASSRTGGEQYV. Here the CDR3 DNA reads TGTGCCAGCAGTAGAACAGGGGGCGAGCAGTACGTC.

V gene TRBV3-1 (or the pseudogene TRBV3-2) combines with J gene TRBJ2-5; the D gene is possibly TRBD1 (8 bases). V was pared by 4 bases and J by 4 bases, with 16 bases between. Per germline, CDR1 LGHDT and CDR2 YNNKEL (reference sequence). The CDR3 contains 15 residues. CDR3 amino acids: CASSPGQGGGETQYF. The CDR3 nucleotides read TGTGCCAGCAGCCCAGGACAGGGAGGGGGAGAGACCCAGTACTTC.

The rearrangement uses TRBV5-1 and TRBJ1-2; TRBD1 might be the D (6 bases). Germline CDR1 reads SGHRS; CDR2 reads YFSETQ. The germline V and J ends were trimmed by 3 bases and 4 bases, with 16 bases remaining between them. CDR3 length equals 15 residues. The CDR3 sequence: CASSSLADSSYGYTF. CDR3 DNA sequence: TGCGCCAGCAGCTCCCTTGCGGACAGCTCCTATGGCTACACCTTC. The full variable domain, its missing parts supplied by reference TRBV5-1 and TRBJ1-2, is KAGVTQTPRYLIKTRGQQVTLSCSPISGHRSVSWYQQTPGQGLQFLFEYFSETQRNKGNFPGRFSGRQFSNSRSEMNVSTLELGDSALYLCASSSLADSSYGYTFGSGTRLTVV.

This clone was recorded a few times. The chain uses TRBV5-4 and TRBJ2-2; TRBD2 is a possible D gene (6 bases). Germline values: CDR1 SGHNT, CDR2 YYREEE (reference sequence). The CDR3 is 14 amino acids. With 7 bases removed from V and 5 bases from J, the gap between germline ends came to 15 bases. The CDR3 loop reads CASREAAGTGELFF. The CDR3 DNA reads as TGTGCCAGCCGTGAGGCGGCGGGGACCGGGGAGCTGTTTTTT.

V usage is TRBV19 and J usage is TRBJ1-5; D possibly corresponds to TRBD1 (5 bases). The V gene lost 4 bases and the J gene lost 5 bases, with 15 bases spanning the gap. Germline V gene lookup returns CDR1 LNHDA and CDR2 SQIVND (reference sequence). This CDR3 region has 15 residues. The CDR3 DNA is TGTGCCAGTAGTACCCCCTATCGGGGGGATCAGCCCCAGCATTTT. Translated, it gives CASSTPYRGDQPQHF.